A few counts support the clone carrying this TCR beta chain. Repertoires were generated with immunoSEQ multiplex PCR, while TCRdb's copy carries only in-frame clones and drops some. The table lists around 88,000 clones, about 91% of them singletons. The sample is drawn from a study of T cell changes during pregnancy in multiple sclerosis. Sample: peripheral blood, taken after pregnancy. The receptor was derived from a female donor in good health, enrolled as a control in a pregnancy study.

CDR3 bases: TGTGCCAGCAGACCGACAGGGGAGAGTTCACCCCTCCACTTT. This encodes CASRPTGESSPLHF. The J gene is TRBJ1-6, the V gene TRBV6-1; 8 bases align to TRBD1. Per germline, CDR1 MNHNS and CDR2 SASEGT. The CDR3 has 14 amino acids. The V and J ends lost 6 bases and 9 bases, in that order; junction bases with no gene match: 7.